The rows below give T cell receptor beta chains drawn from one sample of a study of blood T cell repertoires in COVID-19. Only in-frame clones appear in the TCRdb table, and some are missing; sequencing was by immunoSEQ multiplex PCR. The table records some 200,000 clones, over 75% of them present only once. The sequenced sample consisted of peripheral blood. Receptor source: a woman in her sixties or seventies with COVID-19, enrolled during active disease. CDR3s include the opening cysteine and the closing phenylalanine or tryptophan. A D gene is named only where the DNA matches it firmly. Some rows have no size entry. The others give once, few or many, or a class for an expanded clone.

>NA|14|TRBV2|TRBD2|TRBJ2-1
CASSTSGSRNEQFF
TGTGCCAGCAGCACTAGCGGGAGCCGGAATGAGCAGTTCTTC
>NA|16|TRBV7-9|NA|TRBJ1-3
CASSRPTGSSGNTIYF
TGTGCCAGCAGCCGACCGACAGGTAGCTCTGGAAACACCATATATTTT
>NA|15|TRBV27|TRBD2|TRBJ2-6
CASTGRVSGANVLTF
TGTGCCAGTACCGGGAGGGTTTCTGGGGCCAACGTCCTGACTTTC
>NA|18|TRBV5-3|TRBD2|TRBJ2-7
CARSLASGTSGGAHEQYF
TGTGCCAGAAGCTTGGCCTCCGGGACTAGCGGGGGGGCCCACGAGCAGTACTTC
>NA|15|TRBV2|NA|TRBJ1-2
CASSDPGASNYGYTF
TGTGCCAGCAGTGACCCAGGGGCAAGTAACTATGGCTACACCTTC
>NA|18|TRBV19|NA|TRBJ1-1
CASSISRPDSILFTEAFF
TGTGCCAGTAGTATAAGTAGGCCAGACAGTATCCTCTTCACTGAAGCTTTCTTT
>NA|14|TRBV30|TRBD2|TRBJ2-3
CALRLAGSTDTQYF
TGTGCCCTTCGACTAGCGGGAAGCACAGATACGCAGTATTTT
>NA|18|TRBV4-2|TRBD2|TRBJ2-5
CASSQVGLAGAIQETQYF
TGTGCCAGCAGTCAAGTAGGACTAGCGGGAGCGATCCAAGAGACCCAGTACTTC
>once|15|TRBV7-2|NA|TRBJ2-1
CASTEEGQTYNEQFF
TGTGCCAGCACCGAGGAGGGACAGACCTACAATGAGCAGTTCTTC
>NA|16|TRBV18|NA|TRBJ1-1
CASSPGVRQENTEAFF
TGTGCCAGCTCACCAGGCGTTCGCCAGGAGAACACTGAAGCTTTCTTT
>NA|19|TRBV7-9|NA|TRBJ1-4
CASSSRKGQGRRPIEKLFF
TGTGCCAGCAGCTCACGTAAGGGACAAGGCCGAAGACCGATTGAAAAACTGTTTTTT
>NA|17|TRBV7-2|TRBD2|TRBJ2-5
CASSSSFALAGSETQYF
TGTGCCAGCAGCTCATCTTTCGCTCTAGCGGGTTCGGAGACCCAGTACTTC
>NA|14|TRBV9|TRBD1|TRBJ1-2
CASSVEAGGYGYTF
TGTGCCAGCAGCGTAGAGGCAGGGGGCTATGGCTACACCTTC
>NA|14|TRBV2|TRBD1|TRBJ2-7
CASTTLTGIHEQYF
TGTGCCAGCACCACCCTGACAGGGATCCACGAGCAGTACTTC
>once|16|TRBV6-6|TRBD1|TRBJ1-1
CASSWGNRGLNTEAFF
TGTGCCAGCAGTTGGGGGAACAGGGGGCTGAACACTGAAGCTTTCTTT
>NA|14|TRBV7-7|NA|TRBJ2-2
CATGSPSNTGELFF
TGTGCAACCGGGAGCCCGTCGAACACCGGGGAGCTGTTTTTT
>NA|15|TRBV5-1|TRBD2|TRBJ2-1
CASSLGSSSGRETFF
TGCGCCAGCAGCTTGGGGTCGTCTAGCGGGAGAGAGACGTTCTTC
>NA|13|TRBV12-3/TRBV12-4|NA|TRBJ1-5
CASSLLRNQPQHF
TGTGCCAGCAGTTTACTGAGAAATCAGCCCCAGCATTTT
>NA|15|TRBV6-2/TRBV6-3|TRBD1|TRBJ1-5
CASSYPDRDNQPQHF
TGTGCCAGCAGTTACCCCGACAGGGACAATCAGCCCCAGCATTTT
>NA|16|TRBV4-3|TRBD1|TRBJ1-5
CASSQEGGTGGQPQHF
TGCGCCAGCAGCCAAGAGGGCGGGACAGGAGGACAGCCCCAGCATTTT
>NA|13|TRBV6-5|NA|TRBJ1-1
CASTQAGGTEAFF
TGTGCCAGCACCCAGGCGGGGGGAACTGAAGCTTTCTTT
>NA|13|TRBV18|NA|TRBJ1-1
CASSLDSNTEAFF
TGTGCCAGCTCATTGGACAGCAACACTGAAGCTTTCTTT